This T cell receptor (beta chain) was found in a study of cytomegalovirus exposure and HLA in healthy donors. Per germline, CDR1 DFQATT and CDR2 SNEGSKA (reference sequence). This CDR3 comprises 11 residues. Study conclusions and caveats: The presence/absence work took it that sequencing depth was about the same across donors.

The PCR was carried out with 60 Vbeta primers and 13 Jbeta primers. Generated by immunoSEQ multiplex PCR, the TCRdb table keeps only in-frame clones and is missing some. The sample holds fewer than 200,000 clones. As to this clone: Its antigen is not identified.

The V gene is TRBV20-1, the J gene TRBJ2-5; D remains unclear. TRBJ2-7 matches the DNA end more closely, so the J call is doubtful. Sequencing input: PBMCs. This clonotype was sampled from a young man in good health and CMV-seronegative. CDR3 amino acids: CSAMITNEQYF. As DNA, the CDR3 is TGCAGTGCGATGATTACTAACGAGCAGTACTTC.